The clone carrying this T cell receptor (beta chain) appeared a few times. These data originate in a study of PD-1 blockade in classical Hodgkin lymphoma. Trimming cost V 5 bases and J 2 bases, with 10 bases left between them. This CDR3 has 15 residues. The germline CDR1 and CDR2 sequences are MDHEN and SYDVKM. Method: immunoSEQ multiplex PCR; TCRdb's copy keeps in-frame clones and lacks some. The sample comprises 13,000 or so clones, roughly 80% of which are singletons, and around 4% rests with the top ten. All trial patients relapsed after autologous stem cell transplantation. The source is a human donor with classical Hodgkin lymphoma. The V call is TRBV28, the J call TRBJ1-6; D not resolved. The material sequenced was peripheral blood mononuclear cells (PBMCs), taken at baseline. CDR3 amino acids: CASSPDIAYNSPLHF. In DNA, the CDR3 is TGTGCCAGCAGTCCAGACATAGCCTATAATTCACCCCTCCACTTT.